This T cell receptor beta chain stems from a study of CD8 T cells in Susac syndrome. The germline V and J ends were trimmed by 3 bases and 4 bases, with 13 bases remaining between them. CDR3 length equals 13 residues. Germline assignment: CDR1 DFQATT and CDR2 SNEGSKA (reference sequence). RNA in amounts of roughly 0.45 to 1 ug was reverse transcribed with random hexamers. The TCR beta CDR3 was amplified by immunoSEQ multiplex PCR across 54 Vbeta, 13 Jbeta. TCRdb ran MiXCR on the immunoSEQ multiplex PCR reads and lists one entry per CDR3 protein. The data contain about 400,000 distinct CDR3 sequences, 75% to 90% of them singletons. High-throughput TCR beta sequencing covered peripheral CD8+ and CD4+ T cells. The multiple sclerosis control group comprised treatment-naive patients with stable or active relapsing-remitting disease. Purification of the CD8+ and CD4+ T cells relied on negative isolation, and TEMRA cells underwent FACS enrichment.

The rearrangement joins TRBV20-1 to TRBJ2-7, with a weak D call TRBD2 (6 bases). The receptor comes from a human donor with multiple sclerosis. Sequencing input: CD8+ T cells from PBMCs. Here the CDR3 DNA reads TGCAGTGCTAGGAGGACTAACGCGTACGAGCAGTACTTC. Its translation: CSARRTNAYEQYF.